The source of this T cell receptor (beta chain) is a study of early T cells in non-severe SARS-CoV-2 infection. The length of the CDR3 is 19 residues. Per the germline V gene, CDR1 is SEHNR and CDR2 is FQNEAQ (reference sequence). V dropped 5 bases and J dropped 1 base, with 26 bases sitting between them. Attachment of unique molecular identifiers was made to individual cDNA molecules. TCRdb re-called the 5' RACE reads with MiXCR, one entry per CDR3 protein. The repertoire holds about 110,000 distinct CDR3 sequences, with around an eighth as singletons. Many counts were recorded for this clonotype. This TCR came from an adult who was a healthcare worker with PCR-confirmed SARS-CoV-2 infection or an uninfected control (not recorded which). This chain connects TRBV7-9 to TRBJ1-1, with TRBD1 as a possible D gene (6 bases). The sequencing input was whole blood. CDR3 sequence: CASSAGRTVLLKGNTEAFF. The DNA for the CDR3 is TGTGCCAGCAGCGCAGGCAGGACAGTCCTCTTAAAGGGGAACACTGAAGCTTTCTTT. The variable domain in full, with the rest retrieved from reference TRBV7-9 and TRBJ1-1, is DTGVSQNPRHKITKRGQNVTFRCDPISEHNRLYWYRQTLGQGPEFLTYFQNEAQLEKSRLLSDRFSAERPKGSFSTLEIQRTEQGDSAMYLCASSAGRTVLLKGNTEAFFGQGTRLTVV.